This record covers a single T cell receptor beta chain. The antigen remains undetermined. The sample originates from a study of identical twins. Study findings and constraints: For monozygotic twins, models underestimated out-of-frame TCR alpha sharing. The more abundant beta clonotypes in cord blood had fewer insertions, and memory repertoires did not show this.

It was template switching that added a universal primer site, and there were unique molecular identifiers on the cDNA. TCRdb ran MiXCR on the 5' RACE reads and lists one entry per CDR3 protein. Of 18,000 or so distinct CDR3 sequences in the sample, approximately 71% were seen once. The CDR3 runs 11 residues. Only healthy Caucasians were enrolled as donors. This clonotype was obtained from a woman younger than 35 in good health. This table probably holds off-target reads from a library built for another chain. Sequences were obtained from memory (CD45RO+) T cells sorted from blood. The chain uses TRBV1 and TRBJ2-5. TRBV1 is flagged as a pseudogene. The CDR3 bases are TGCACCAGCAGCCTCCAAGAGACCCAGTACTTC. Amino acids: CTSSLQETQYF.